The 7 T cell receptor beta chains below all came from one sample that was sequenced in a study of CD8+ T cells in alopecia areata. The sequencing template was cDNA reverse transcribed from extracted RNA. Using immunoSEQ multiplex PCR, the repertoire was profiled, and TCRdb retains in-frame clones only, with some absent. This sample yields some 210,000 clones, of which approximately 52% are seen a single time; roughly 0.47% belongs to the top ten. Sequenced here: CD4+ T cells sorted from blood, sampled at week 0. These receptors originate from a human donor with alopecia areata.

This clone was recorded once. This chain joins TRBV27 and TRBJ1-1; 10 positions agree with TRBD1. This CDR3 is 15 amino acids long. Germline lookup yields CDR1 MNHEY and CDR2 SMNVEV (reference sequence). V trimming: 4 bases; J trimming: 3 bases; junction bases outside the gene matches: 5. The CDR3 sequence is CASSSPGQGYTEAFF. The CDR3 DNA is TGTGCCAGCAGTTCCCCGGGACAGGGGTACACTGAAGCTTTCTTT.

The V gene is TRBV6-1, the J gene TRBJ1-2; D possibly corresponds to TRBD1 (6 bases). Germline CDR1 and CDR2: MNHNS and SASEGT. Trimming took 6 bases from V and 6 from J, leaving 14 bases between them. CDR3 length: 13 residues. Written as DNA, the CDR3 is TGTGCCAGCAGCGAGACAGGTTTGGATGGCTACACCTTC. It yields the protein CASSETGLDGYTF.

J is TRBJ2-7 and V is TRBV30; D may correspond to TRBD1 or TRBD2 (5 bases each). The germline V gene encodes CDR1 GTSNPN and CDR2 SVGIG (reference sequence). Deletions cut 2 bases from V and 4 bases from J, with 12 bases between. The CDR3 covers 13 residues. In DNA, the CDR3 is TGTGCCTGGAGTCTTCTTGGGGGATACGAGCAGTACTTC. Protein product: CAWSLLGGYEQYF.

This chain joins TRBV7-9 and TRBJ1-2, with D unclear. The ends were cut back, 5 bases at V and 5 bases at J, with 18 bases in the middle. CDR1 and CDR2 (germline): SEHNR, FQNEAQ (reference sequence). The CDR3 is 15 amino acids. The CDR3 spells CASSPSSGSGYGYTF. CDR3 in DNA: TGTGCCAGCAGCCCTAGCAGCGGATCTGGGTATGGCTACACCTTC.

V gene TRBV7-8 combines with J gene TRBJ1-1; D not certain. CDR3 size: 14 residues. Germline lookup yields CDR1 SGHVS and CDR2 FQNEAQ. Trimming shortened V by 1 base and J by 0 bases, and 6 bases separated the two germline ends. The CDR3 sequence is CASSLVMVNTEAFF. CDR3 in DNA: TGTGCCAGCAGCTTAGTTATGGTGAACACTGAAGCTTTCTTT.

This clone showed up just a few times. The chain has TRBV7-8 and TRBJ1-3, with D possibly matching TRBD1 (6 bases). The germline gives CDR1 SGHVS, CDR2 FQNEAQ. The CDR3 runs 16 residues. V was shortened by 1 base and J by 2 bases, with 12 bases between the two germline ends. CDR3 protein: CASSLDRQGTGNTIYF. The CDR3 DNA sequence: TGTGCCAGCAGCTTAGATAGGCAGGGGACTGGAAACACCATATATTTT.

The rearrangement uses TRBV27 and TRBJ1-6, with TRBD1 matching over 8 bases. The CDR3 sequence is 15 residues long. The V segment lost 7 bases and the J segment 6 bases; nucleotides outside the gene matches: 8. From germline, CDR1 is MNHEY and CDR2 SMNVEV (reference sequence). This chain's CDR3 is CASTPQGARNSPLHF. DNA for the CDR3: TGTGCCAGCACCCCCCAGGGGGCGCGTAATTCACCCCTCCACTTT.